This entry describes one TCR beta chain. Clinical histories supplied by participants themselves formed the basis of cohort assignment. In the authors' workflow: Reference gene primers were amplified, and this amplification served to estimate nucleated cell counts. Profiling relied on immunoSEQ multiplex PCR, and the TCRdb table lists in-frame clones only, not all of them. V, J and clone size are those of that table, while D and trimming were read from the DNA. Of under 300,000 clones in the sample, about 89% were seen once. This entry comes from a study of blood T cell repertoires in COVID-19. About the study: Samples taken during acute and convalescent COVID-19 were collected in the United States, Italy and Spain. PBMCs, B-cell-depleted T cells, or T cells were the source of the cDNA or gDNA that made up the material.

V lost 6 bases, J lost 1 base, and 7 bases lay in between. This CDR3 region has 13 residues. Germline lookup yields CDR1 KGHSH and CDR2 LQKENI. What was sequenced was PBMCs or T cells enriched from blood (not recorded which). This clonotype was sampled from a human donor in a cohort exposed to, infected with or recovered from COVID-19 (not recorded which). The donor label of this sample is uncertain. The V call is TRBV18, the J call TRBJ1-5; D gene ambiguous. The DNA of the CDR3 is TGTGCCAGCTCCCCTACCAGCAATCAGCCCCAGCATTTT. Its translation is CASSPTSNQPQHF.